This TCR beta chain was identified in a study of identical twins. Study findings and constraints: Abundant cord blood beta clonotypes carried fewer insertions; memory repertoires showed none.

TCRdb used MiXCR to reprocess the 5' RACE reads, holding one entry per CDR3 protein. The sample comprises more than 1.5 million distinct CDR3 sequences, about 31% of which are singletons, and over 0.25% rests with the top ten. Of note for this clonotype: Its antigen remains unknown.

The length of the CDR3 is 17 residues. The germline V gene has CDR1 LGHDT and CDR2 YNNKEL (reference sequence). J lost 3 bases, V lost 4 bases, and 8 bases had no gene match. The sequence derives from a newborn girl in good health. This sequence joins TRBV3-1 and TRBJ2-3, with TRBD2 identical over 12 bases. Material for sequencing was cord blood. The CDR3 DNA reads as TGTGCCAGCAGCCCCTTCACGACTAGCGGGAGTACAGATACGCAGTATTTT. Protein sequence: CASSPFTTSGSTDTQYF.